These T cell receptor beta chains were read from a single sample in a study of human T cells and chemical hapten exposure. One entry per CDR3 protein results from TCRdb running MiXCR on the RACE reads. The sample has more than 110,000 distinct CDR3 sequences, around 11% seen once. Sequenced here: whole blood, sampled in connection with sensitization to the hapten diphenylcyclopropenone (DPC). These receptor sequences come from a woman aged 50 to 60 with alopecia areata. Some clones in this sample may be carry-over from other donors' samples. CDR3s include the opening cysteine and the closing phenylalanine or tryptophan. A D gene is named only where the DNA matches it firmly. Clone size appears in some rows only: once, few, many, or a class for an expanded clone.

clone_size d_call j_call v_call cdr3_aa cdr3_nt
many TRBD2 TRBJ2-3 TRBV7-9 CASSRTGTRGFGTDTQYF TGTGCCAGCAGCCGTACCGGGACTAGGGGATTCGGGACAGATACGCAGTATTTT
many NA TRBJ2-1 TRBV6-5 CASSSIPWRSSYNEQFF TGTGCCAGCAGTTCCATCCCTTGGCGGAGCTCCTACAATGAGCAGTTCTTC
many TRBD1 TRBJ2-7 TRBV28 CASRGTGRGSEQYF TGTGCCAGCAGGGGGACAGGGAGAGGGTCCGAGCAGTACTTC
few TRBD2 TRBJ2-2 TRBV14 CASSQRTSPNTGELFF TGTGCCAGCAGCCAGCGGACTAGCCCGAACACCGGGGAGCTGTTTTTT
NA NA TRBJ2-2 TRBV20-1 CSARDMLAGELFF TGCAGTGCTAGAGATATGCTCGCCGGGGAGCTGTTTTTT
many NA TRBJ1-5 TRBV12-3/TRBV12-4 CASSLDRVGQPQHF TGTGCCAGCAGTTTAGACAGGGTAGGTCAGCCCCAGCATTTT
few NA TRBJ2-5 TRBV7-3 CASSSTGETQYF TGTGCCAGCAGCTCGACAGGCGAGACCCAGTACTTC
few TRBD1 TRBJ1-4 TRBV5-1 CASSLSGQVPRANEKLFF TGCGCCAGCAGCTTGTCCGGACAGGTCCCTAGGGCTAATGAAAAACTGTTTTTT
few TRBD2 TRBJ2-1 TRBV19 CASSIRAGEKPNEQFF TGTGCCAGTAGTATAAGGGCGGGAGAGAAGCCCAATGAGCAGTTCTTC
NA NA TRBJ2-3 TRBV9 CASSVEGHRTDTQYF TGTGCCAGCAGCGTAGAGGGACATCGCACAGATACGCAGTATTTT
few NA TRBJ1-1 TRBV7-2 CASSLGGGRDTEAFF TGTGCCAGCAGCTTAGGTGGGGGCAGGGACACTGAAGCTTTCTTT
few NA TRBJ1-1 TRBV6-1 CASIRQVNTEAFF TGTGCCAGCATCCGACAGGTGAACACTGAAGCTTTCTTT
NA TRBD1 TRBJ2-7 TRBV29-1 CSVTGRSGTEQYF TGCAGCGTGACAGGGCGATCCGGTACCGAGCAGTACTTC
few NA TRBJ2-2 TRBV29-1 CSVGLVETGELFF TGCAGCGTTGGACTAGTGGAGACCGGGGAGCTGTTTTTT
few TRBD1 TRBJ1-5 TRBV20-1 CSARAGTAGTGGLRNQPQHF TGCAGTGCTAGAGCCGGAACCGCGGGGACAGGGGGCCTTCGCAATCAGCCCCAGCATTTT
many TRBD2 TRBJ2-1 TRBV20-1 CSAASGPFNEQFF TGCAGTGCTGCTAGCGGCCCTTTTAATGAGCAGTTCTTC
many NA TRBJ1-4 TRBV28 CARPMSLGKNEKLFF TGTGCCAGGCCTATGTCCCTCGGCAAAAATGAAAAACTGTTTTTT
NA TRBD2 TRBJ2-3 TRBV5-1 CASNSGGLPDTQYF TGCGCCAGCAATAGCGGGGGACTCCCAGATACGCAGTATTTT
few NA TRBJ2-5 TRBV7-3 CASSPLGGNEETQYF TGTGCCAGCAGCCCTCTTGGCGGTAATGAAGAGACCCAGTACTTC
many NA TRBJ1-5 TRBV27 CASSLPGADSNQPQHF TGTGCCAGCAGTTTACCTGGGGCAGATAGCAATCAGCCCCAGCATTTT
NA TRBD1 TRBJ1-2 TRBV6-5 CASSPTVGQGDGYTF TGTGCCAGCAGTCCGACCGTAGGACAGGGAGATGGCTACACCTTC
few NA TRBJ1-1 TRBV6-2/TRBV6-3 CASSYRTSGGPNTEAFF TGTGCCAGCAGTTACCGGACCTCCGGGGGCCCAAACACTGAAGCTTTCTTT
NA NA TRBJ1-5 TRBV5-1 CASSRIGDQPQHF TGCGCCAGCAGCCGTATTGGCGATCAGCCCCAGCATTTT
NA NA TRBJ2-7 TRBV9 CASSVGGGTYEQYF TGTGCCAGCAGCGTAGGTGGCGGGACCTACGAGCAGTACTTC